The clone carrying this TCR beta chain came up once. Its antigen is not identified. The V gene lost 0 bases and the J gene lost 6 bases, with 15 bases spanning the gap. This CDR3 comprises 16 residues. Germline V CDR1 and CDR2: MGHDK, SYGVNS. The source of the sample is a study of cytomegalovirus exposure and HLA in healthy donors. Both 60 Vbeta primers and 13 Jbeta primers went into the PCR. Sequenced by immunoSEQ multiplex PCR; TCRdb stores in-frame clones only, minus some. The sample has about 220,000 clones, 65% to 85% seen once. Study conclusions and caveats: An analysis done earlier found most TCR beta V segments productive about 87% or about 30% of the time.

What was sequenced was PBMCs. The chain has TRBV25-1 and TRBJ1-5, with a possible D match to TRBD1 (6 bases). This TCR was recovered from a boy between 2 and 15 years old in good health and CMV-seronegative. The CDR3 coding sequence is TGTGCCAGCAGTGAATACCTCAGGGGCCAGAGTCAGCCCCAGCATTTT. Protein sequence: CASSEYLRGQSQPQHF.